Below are 24 T cell receptor beta chains sequenced from a single sample in a study of blood T cell repertoires in COVID-19. The repertoire was sequenced with immunoSEQ multiplex PCR; TCRdb's copy has only in-frame clones and lacks some. The repertoire has over 80,000 clones, 91% of them found once; the top ten carry more than 1.5%. Input material: peripheral blood. The origin of the receptors is a human donor with active COVID-19. The donor label of this sample is uncertain.

The CDR3 sequence: CASSPVQGADYNEQFF. The DNA for the CDR3 is TGTGCCAGCAGCCCTGTCCAGGGGGCGGATTACAATGAGCAGTTCTTC. The J gene is TRBJ2-1, the V gene TRBV9; 8 positions match TRBD1. V dropped 4 bases and J dropped 4; count of bases not matched to a gene: 10. Germline V lookup: CDR1 SGDLS, CDR2 YYNGEE. The CDR3 runs to 16 residues. The variable domain in full, completed from reference TRBV9 and TRBJ2-1, reads DSGVTQTPKHLITATGQRVTLRCSPRSGDLSVYWYQQSLDQGLQFLIQYYNGEERAKGNILERFSAQQFPDLHSELNLSSLELGDSALYFCASSPVQGADYNEQFFGPGTRLTVL.

The chain couples TRBV4-3 to TRBJ1-2; D is unresolved. The germline V and J ends were trimmed by 0 bases and 2 bases, with 7 bases remaining between them. The germline CDR1 and CDR2 sequences are LGHNA and YSLEER. The CDR3 runs 14 residues. CDR3 amino acids: CASSQDSRNYGYTF. In DNA form, the CDR3 reads TGCGCCAGCAGCCAAGATTCCAGGAACTATGGCTACACCTTC.

This chain joins TRBV12-3 or TRBV12-4 and TRBJ1-1, with D tentatively TRBD1 (6 bases). There are 13 residues in the CDR3. Between the trimmed V and J ends, which lost 6 bases and 4 bases, there was a span of 12 bases. CDR3 DNA sequence: TGTGCCAGCAGCACAGGGTGGGGCACTGAAGCTTTCTTT. Protein: CASSTGWGTEAFF.

The sample holds one count of this clone. The chain uses TRBV5-1 and TRBJ2-1; 11 nucleotides match TRBD1. The trim removed 2 bases at V and 6 bases at J, leaving 4 bases unmatched. The germline V gene has CDR1 SGHRS and CDR2 YFSETQ. The CDR3 runs 15 residues. The CDR3 nucleotides are TGCGCCAGCAGCTTAGGGACAGGGGGGGTCAATGAGCAGTTCTTC. Translation: CASSLGTGGVNEQFF. The full variable domain, rest sourced from reference TRBV5-1 and TRBJ2-1, is KAGVTQTPRYLIKTRGQQVTLSCSPISGHRSVSWYQQTPGQGLQFLFEYFSETQRNKGNFPGRFSGRQFSNSRSEMNVSTLELGDSALYLCASSLGTGGVNEQFFGPGTRLTVL.

The rearrangement joins TRBV5-4 to TRBJ2-7; TRBD1 matches 7 bases. Germline values: CDR1 SGHNT, CDR2 YYREEE (reference sequence). Trimming cost V 4 bases and J 5 bases; bases outside gene matches: 12. This CDR3 spans 15 amino acids. CDR3 region: CASSARLGTDHEQYF. The CDR3 nucleotides read TGTGCCAGCAGCGCACGACTCGGGACAGACCACGAGCAGTACTTC. The full variable domain, with the rest looked up from reference TRBV5-4 and TRBJ2-7, is ETGVTQSPTHLIKTRGQQVTLRCSSQSGHNTVSWYQQALGQGPQFIFQYYREEENGRGNFPPRFSGLQFPNYSSELNVNALELDDSALYLCASSARLGTDHEQYFGPGTRLTVT.

This clone has a count of ten or more. This sequence joins TRBV28 and TRBJ1-2; D unresolved. The CDR3 consists of 13 residues. Germline loops: CDR1 MDHEN, CDR2 SYDVKM. V lost 11 bases to trimming and J lost 4 bases, with 17 bases between them. CDR3 sequence reads: CASTPRALYGYTF. CDR3 DNA: TGTGCCTCCACCCCGAGGGCTCTCTATGGCTACACCTTC.

The chain employs TRBV3-1 (or the pseudogene TRBV3-2) and TRBJ2-2; TRBD2 matches at 8 bases. CDR1 is LGHDT and CDR2 is YNNKEL in the germline V gene (reference sequence). The length of the CDR3 is 15 residues. V shed 4 bases and J 2 bases; nucleotides not matched to a gene: 3. The CDR3, as DNA: TGTGCCAGCAGCCCACTAGCGGCTAACACCGGGGAGCTGTTTTTT. Translated, it gives CASSPLAANTGELFF.

A single count supports this clone. The chain links TRBV6-1 to TRBJ1-2; 9 bases map to TRBD1. Germline CDR1 is MNHNS and CDR2 is SASEGT. Trimming took 1 base from V and 3 from J; bases not matched to a gene: 0. CDR3 length: 14 amino acids. The CDR3 loop is CASSEGTGDYGYTF. The CDR3 DNA follows: TGTGCCAGCAGTGAAGGGACAGGGGACTATGGCTACACCTTC.

The rearrangement joins TRBV6-2 or TRBV6-3 to TRBJ2-5; D is perhaps TRBD2 (6 bases). Between the trimmed V and J ends, which lost 2 bases and 10 bases, there was a span of 20 bases. Germline V gene sequence: CDR1 MNHEY, CDR2 SVGEGT. There are 15 residues in the CDR3. The chain's CDR3 is CASSYPSGDRVIQYF. For the CDR3, the DNA is TGTGCCAGCAGTTACCCTTCGGGGGACCGTGTGATCCAGTACTTC.

The V call is TRBV4-2, the J call TRBJ1-2; 8 bases match TRBD1. CDR3 length: 15 residues. Germline trimming cut 0 bases from V and 4 bases from J; bases unmatched to any gene: 4. CDR1 is LGHNA, CDR2 YNFKEQ, per germline. This chain's CDR3 is CASSQEAGGIYGYTF. CDR3 coding DNA: TGTGCCAGCAGCCAAGAGGCAGGGGGCATCTATGGCTACACCTTC.

This clone occurred once. The rearrangement links TRBV6-6 to TRBJ2-3; 9 nucleotides align to TRBD2. V dropped 10 bases and J dropped 0; count of bases not matched to a gene: 5. The germline gives CDR1 MNHNY, CDR2 SVGAGI (reference sequence). CDR3 length: 14 amino acids. CDR3 DNA: TGTGCCACCCGCGGGAGGGTTAGCACAGATACGCAGTATTTT. Translated, it gives CATRGRVSTDTQYF.

This sequence joins TRBV7-2 and TRBJ2-7; the D gene is possibly TRBD2 (5 bases). The V end was cut by 5 bases, the J end by 3 bases, with 20 bases between. Germline V gene lookup returns CDR1 SGHTA and CDR2 FQGNSA. The CDR3 consists of 16 residues. CDR3 region: CASSPTYLRAFYEQYF. Here the CDR3 DNA reads TGTGCCAGCAGCCCTACATACTTGAGGGCCTTCTACGAGCAGTACTTC.

This clone was detected only once. V and J are TRBV3-1 (or the pseudogene TRBV3-2) and TRBJ2-3; no reliable D call. Trimming removed 1 base from V and 0 bases from J, with 8 bases in between. Germline V gene data show CDR1 as LGHDT and CDR2 as YNNKEL (reference sequence). This CDR3 is built from 15 residues. The CDR3 DNA is TGTGCCAGCAGCCAAGGGGCAGTAAGCACAGATACGCAGTATTTT. Protein product: CASSQGAVSTDTQYF.

The gene calls are TRBV27 and TRBJ1-4, with D possibly being TRBD1 (5 bases). Germline V CDR1 and CDR2: MNHEY, SMNVEV (reference sequence). With 4 bases removed from V and 8 bases from J, the gap between germline ends came to 17 bases. This CDR3 spans 15 amino acids. CDR3 loop: CASSSAGSLWEKLFF. CDR3 DNA sequence: TGTGCCAGCAGTTCAGCAGGGTCGCTATGGGAAAAACTGTTTTTT.

The chain links TRBV7-3 to TRBJ1-5; perhaps TRBD1 as D (5 bases). Trimming removed 0 bases at V and 4 bases at J, with 19 bases between. The CDR3 extends over 18 amino acids. Germline loops: CDR1 SGHTA, CDR2 FQGTGA. The CDR3 reads CASSLTLSELQANQPQHF. In DNA form, the CDR3 reads TGTGCCAGCAGCTTAACCCTATCCGAGCTACAGGCAAATCAGCCCCAGCATTTT.

The chain links TRBV3-1 (or the pseudogene TRBV3-2) to TRBJ1-4; tentatively, D is TRBD1 (6 bases). Trimming cost V 4 bases and J 7 bases, with 13 bases left between them. In germline, CDR1 is LGHDT, CDR2 YNNKEL (reference sequence). The CDR3 spans 14 residues. The CDR3 bases are TGTGCCAGCAGCCGCGGCAGGGGTACTGAAAAACTGTTTTTT. Translated: CASSRGRGTEKLFF.

The chain employs TRBV24-1 and TRBJ2-2, with D possibly TRBD1 on 6 matching bases. V lost 8 bases, J lost 7 bases, and 19 bases lay in between. Germline V gene lookup returns CDR1 KGHDR and CDR2 SFDVKD. CDR3 length: 15 amino acids. The CDR3 loop is CATISQGKEDGELFF. The CDR3 DNA reads TGTGCCACCATTTCACAGGGTAAGGAGGACGGGGAGCTGTTTTTT.

The CDR3 loop reads CASSLARRGTGGYNEQFF. CDR3 in DNA: TGTGCCAGCAGCTTAGCGCGGAGAGGGACAGGGGGATACAATGAGCAGTTCTTC. V and J are TRBV7-8 and TRBJ2-1, with TRBD1 matching over 11 bases. The germline V gene has CDR1 SGHVS and CDR2 FQNEAQ. The CDR3 sequence is 18 residues long. The J segment lost 4 bases and the V segment lost 0 bases, leaving 8 bases of the junction unmatched.

This clone was detected only a few times. The V gene is TRBV6-1, the J gene TRBJ1-1; TRBD1 agrees at 7 bases. The CDR3 consists of 14 residues. Trimming took 3 bases from V and 6 from J; bases not matched to a gene: 7. CDR1 MNHNS and CDR2 SASEGT come from the germline V gene. The DNA of the CDR3 is TGTGCCAGCAGTGACCGACAGGGTAACTCTGAAGCTTTCTTT. Protein: CASSDRQGNSEAFF.

The chain has TRBV6-2 or TRBV6-3 and TRBJ2-1; TRBD2 aligns across 14 bases. After removal of 2 bases from V and 2 bases from J, the junction contained 5 bases not matched to a gene. This CDR3 has 18 residues. Germline values: CDR1 MNHEY, CDR2 SVGEGT. The CDR3 nucleotides are TGTGCCAGCAGTTACCCTTGGACTAGCGGGGGGCCCTACAATGAGCAGTTCTTC. It encodes CASSYPWTSGGPYNEQFF.

This rearrangement joins TRBV27 to TRBJ2-1; D is perhaps TRBD2 (7 bases). Trimming removed 5 bases at V and 3 bases at J, with 17 bases between. The germline CDR1 and CDR2 sequences are MNHEY and SMNVEV (reference sequence). The CDR3 covers 16 residues. The CDR3 reads CASSPTRGAGYNEQFF. CDR3 nucleotides: TGTGCCAGCAGTCCTACCCGGGGGGCTGGCTACAATGAGCAGTTCTTC.

V is TRBV4-1 and J is TRBJ2-7, with D possibly matching TRBD2 (6 bases). Trimming pared 0 bases from V and 2 bases from J, leaving 8 bases between. This CDR3 comprises 14 residues. CDR1 and CDR2 (germline): MGHRA, YSYEKL. The CDR3 region is CASSQDWGAYEQYF. The CDR3 DNA reads as TGCGCCAGCAGCCAAGATTGGGGGGCCTACGAGCAGTACTTC.

V is TRBV28 and J is TRBJ2-5; TRBD1 matches 8 bases. The CDR3 spans 16 residues. V lost 5 bases, J lost 2 bases, and 10 bases stayed unmatched. Per germline, CDR1 MDHEN and CDR2 SYDVKM. The CDR3 reads CASSPDRVELQETQYF. Here the CDR3 DNA reads TGTGCCAGCAGTCCGGACAGGGTCGAGCTGCAAGAGACCCAGTACTTC.

The chain links TRBV2 to TRBJ1-3, with D possibly matching TRBD1 (6 bases). Germline CDR1 is SNHLY and CDR2 is FYNNEI. V was clipped by 4 bases and J by 7 bases, with 14 bases between them. This CDR3 is built from 14 residues. CDR3 sequence reads: CASSVLGGRNTIYF. CDR3 DNA: TGTGCCAGCAGTGTACTGGGGGGGCGGAACACCATATATTTT.